This T cell receptor (beta chain) is drawn from a study of blood T cell repertoires in COVID-19. This clone occurred a few times. The V gene end was trimmed by 8 bases and the J gene end by 4 bases; junction bases not matched to a gene: 20. In germline, CDR1 is WNHNN, CDR2 SYGVQD (reference sequence). This CDR3 spans 17 amino acids. The data were produced by immunoSEQ multiplex PCR, yet TCRdb's version contains in-frame clones alone and is incomplete. The sample consists of 100,000 to 150,000 clones, 81% of them appearing once. The chain links TRBV10-1 to TRBJ2-7, with TRBD1 identical over 7 bases. The sequence was collected from a woman aged 60-75 years with active or convalescent COVID-19. Material: peripheral blood. CDR3 loop: CASAPPDRGQDPYEQYV. The CDR3 coding sequence is TGCGCCAGCGCCCCCCCGGACCGCGGACAGGATCCGTACGAGCAGTACGTC.